This TCR beta chain was recovered during a study of T cells in Graves' hyperthyroidism and ophthalmopathy. Looked up from germline, CDR1 is ENHRY and CDR2 is SYGVKD. There are 14 residues in the CDR3. The germline V and J ends were trimmed by 6 bases and 2 bases, with 13 bases remaining between them. TCR beta CDR3 region amplification was performed from RNA transcripts. Researchers ran a first-round RT-PCR on the TCR CDR3 using the HTBI primer set. TCRdb ran MiXCR on the multiplex PCR reads and lists one entry per CDR3 protein. There are around 180,000 distinct CDR3 sequences in the sample; about 18% occur only once, and around 29% lies in the top ten. Ten or more counts support this clonotype.

The source of this sequence is a woman aged 45-65 years with Graves' hyperthyroidism. The genes are TRBV10-3 and TRBJ2-5; the D is unclear. Sequencing used blood. Here the CDR3 reads CAISPRLQQETQYF. Written as DNA, the CDR3 is TGTGCCATCAGCCCGAGGCTACAGCAAGAGACCCAGTACTTC.